The present entry profiles one T cell receptor (beta chain) with its context. Repertoires were generated with immunoSEQ multiplex PCR, while TCRdb's copy carries only in-frame clones and drops some. Seen here are approximately 130,000 clones, around 78% observed once, and the top ten hold under 14%. The data stem from a study of blood T cell repertoires in COVID-19. Study information: Material from acute and convalescent COVID-19 was sourced from the United States, Italy and Spain. Sources were T cells, B-cell-depleted T cells, or PBMCs; the material itself was cDNA or gDNA.

Germline V gene data show CDR1 as GTSNPN and CDR2 as SVGIG (reference sequence). V gave up 2 bases and J gave up 0 bases, with 4 bases separating them. The CDR3 is 12 residues long. The J gene is TRBJ1-1, the V gene TRBV30; D is ambiguous. The sequencing sample was made of peripheral blood. The receptor comes from a human donor in a cohort sampled during active COVID-19. CDR3 amino acids: CAWSIMNTEAFF. As DNA, the CDR3 is TGTGCCTGGAGTATTATGAACACTGAAGCTTTCTTT.